Sequencing of this T cell receptor (beta chain) was carried out in a study of T cells expressing NK-cell markers. Looking at the study overall: Of eight sequenced donors, seven were HCMV-seropositive and one HCMV-seronegative. Notes on the study in general: The share of CD8+ T cells held by dominant NKG2C+ clonotypes was roughly 1.0-7.5% in about 6 donors. Leadership of the CD3+CD56-NKG2C+ fraction also belonged to these clonotypes in a handful of donors.

In the case of this clonotype: The antigen is unknown.

Germline loops: CDR1 MNHEY, CDR2 SMNVEV (reference sequence). CDR3 size: 16 residues. It was by 5'RACE template switching with UMIs that TCR beta cDNA was made. TCRdb reanalyzed the 5' RACE reads and collapses them to one entry per CDR3 protein, without DNA. The repertoire shows about 410,000 distinct CDR3 sequences; the top ten hold around a tenth. The TCR sequence derives from a woman aged 45-59 years in good health. The rearrangement links TRBV27 to TRBJ2-5; the D call of TRBD1 rests on TCRdb alone, since no DNA is present to check it. Sequenced material: blood T cells: a sorted CD56 or NKG2C T cell subset, CD4+ or CD8+ T cells, or bulk PBMC T cells (not recorded which). CDR3 amino acids: CASSQLDLGGLETQYF.